The rows below give T cell receptor beta chains drawn from one sample of a study of regulatory T cells in long-lasting Graves disease. TCRdb independently ran MiXCR on the multiplex PCR reads; one entry per CDR3 protein. Among about 430,000 distinct CDR3 sequences, 21% were seen once, and the ten largest hold roughly an eighth. The sample consisted of peripheral blood mononuclear cells (PBMCs), taken when the disease was refractory, from a patient treated with antithyroid drugs. These receptors all come from a female donor with Graves disease. The CDR3 runs from the conserved cysteine through the conserved F or W. D genes are given only for firm matches. Part of the rows lack a size; the others show once, few, many or a class for expanded clones.

clone size: NA; J gene: TRBJ2-2; V gene: TRBV6-2/TRBV6-3; D gene: TRBD1; CDR3 protein: CASSWDSLANTGELFF; CDR3 DNA: TGTGCCAGCAGTTGGGACAGCCTCGCGAACACCGGGGAGCTGTTTTTT
clone size: few; J gene: TRBJ2-7; V gene: TRBV29-1; D gene: TRBD2; CDR3 protein: CSVEEQRGGSTTSYEQYF; CDR3 DNA: TGCAGCGTTGAAGAGCAGCGGGGCGGGAGTACTACCTCCTACGAGCAGTACTTC
clone size: many; J gene: TRBJ1-2; V gene: TRBV6-1; D gene: NA; CDR3 protein: CASRERARDGYTF; CDR3 DNA: TGCGCCAGCAGAGAGAGGGCGAGGGATGGCTACACCTTC
clone size: many; J gene: TRBJ1-1; V gene: TRBV19; D gene: NA; CDR3 protein: CASSIGGRMNTEAFF; CDR3 DNA: TGTGCCAGTAGTATAGGGGGACGGATGAACACTGAAGCTTTCTTT
clone size: once; J gene: TRBJ2-5; V gene: TRBV5-1; D gene: TRBD1; CDR3 protein: CASSTGQGVETQYF; CDR3 DNA: TGCGCCAGCAGCACCGGACAGGGGGTGGAGACCCAGTACTTC
clone size: few; J gene: TRBJ1-1; V gene: TRBV9; D gene: TRBD1; CDR3 protein: CASSERGQGVSEAFF; CDR3 DNA: TGTGCCAGCAGCGAGAGAGGACAGGGGGTTAGTGAAGCTTTCTTT
clone size: many; J gene: TRBJ2-3; V gene: TRBV2; D gene: TRBD2; CDR3 protein: CASKELAGLTDTQYF; CDR3 DNA: TGTGCCAGCAAGGAGCTAGCGGGCCTCACAGATACGCAGTATTTT
clone size: few; J gene: TRBJ2-7; V gene: TRBV3-1; D gene: NA; CDR3 protein: CASSQQASQPWEQYF; CDR3 DNA: TGTGCCAGCAGCCAACAGGCTAGCCAGCCGTGGGAGCAGTACTTC
clone size: many; J gene: TRBJ1-1; V gene: TRBV10-3; D gene: NA; CDR3 protein: CAISDSERMIEDTEAFF; CDR3 DNA: TGTGCCATCAGTGACAGTGAGAGGATGATCGAGGACACTGAAGCTTTCTTT
clone size: NA; J gene: TRBJ2-2; V gene: TRBV27; D gene: TRBD2; CDR3 protein: CASSSTSGRGGGTGELFF; CDR3 DNA: TGTGCCAGCAGTTCGACTAGCGGGAGGGGGGGGGGCACCGGGGAGCTGTTTTTT
clone size: NA; J gene: TRBJ1-1; V gene: TRBV5-1; D gene: NA; CDR3 protein: CASSSSPSYTEAFF; CDR3 DNA: TGCGCCAGCAGCTCTAGCCCATCGTACACTGAAGCTTTCTTT
clone size: many; J gene: TRBJ1-1; V gene: TRBV20-1; D gene: NA; CDR3 protein: CSARDRGSMNTEAFF; CDR3 DNA: TGCAGTGCTAGAGACAGGGGAAGCATGAACACTGAAGCTTTCTTT
clone size: many; J gene: TRBJ2-7; V gene: TRBV28; D gene: NA; CDR3 protein: CASSSRPTYEQYF; CDR3 DNA: TGTGCCAGCAGTAGTCGCCCCACCTACGAGCAGTACTTC
clone size: once; J gene: TRBJ2-6; V gene: TRBV19; D gene: NA; CDR3 protein: CASSIGDANSGANILTF; CDR3 DNA: TGTGCCAGTAGTATCGGGGACGCCAACTCTGGGGCCAACATCCTGACTTTC
clone size: once; J gene: TRBJ2-7; V gene: TRBV6-2/TRBV6-3; D gene: NA; CDR3 protein: CASSNQGYEQYF; CDR3 DNA: TGTGCCAGCAGTAACCAGGGTTACGAGCAGTACTTC
clone size: few; J gene: TRBJ2-2; V gene: TRBV30; D gene: NA; CDR3 protein: CAWSRLTTGELFF; CDR3 DNA: TGTGCCTGGAGCAGGCTTACCACCGGGGAGCTGTTTTTT
clone size: many; J gene: TRBJ2-5; V gene: TRBV24-1; D gene: NA; CDR3 protein: CATSDLFGETQYF; CDR3 DNA: TGTGCCACCAGTGATTTGTTCGGGGAGACCCAGTACTTC
clone size: NA; J gene: TRBJ2-2; V gene: TRBV7-8; D gene: NA; CDR3 protein: CASRRQAANTGELFF; CDR3 DNA: TGTGCCAGCAGACGACAGGCCGCGAACACCGGGGAGCTGTTTTTT
clone size: NA; J gene: TRBJ1-1; V gene: TRBV7-9; D gene: TRBD1; CDR3 protein: CASSFIGQGATEAFF; CDR3 DNA: TGTGCCAGCAGCTTTATTGGACAGGGGGCCACTGAAGCTTTCTTT
clone size: NA; J gene: TRBJ2-5; V gene: TRBV29-1; D gene: NA; CDR3 protein: CSVSRDTFQETQYF; CDR3 DNA: TGCAGCGTTAGCCGGGACACCTTTCAAGAGACCCAGTACTTC
clone size: many; J gene: TRBJ1-5; V gene: TRBV12-3/TRBV12-4; D gene: NA; CDR3 protein: CASKPGTLSNQPQHF; CDR3 DNA: TGTGCCAGCAAACCCGGGACTCTCTCCAATCAGCCCCAGCATTTT